This entry is about one T cell receptor beta chain. Its antigen is unknown. The sample belongs to a study of T cell responses to AZD1222 COVID-19 vaccine. General study results and limits: Regions 160-218 and 743-854 held dominance among vaccine-associated CD4 TCRs, which spanned spike.

Using immunoSEQ multiplex PCR, the repertoire was profiled, and TCRdb retains in-frame clones only, with some absent. The sample includes about 190,000 clones, around 94% of them seen just once. In germline, CDR1 is SGHKS, CDR2 YYEKEE (reference sequence). J lost 4 bases, V lost 4 bases, and 3 bases had no gene match. This CDR3 contains 13 residues. The V and J genes are TRBV5-5 and TRBJ2-5, with TRBD1 matching 8 bases. The sequence was collected from an adult in good health. The sequencing used peripheral blood, collected on day 0 of AZD1222 vaccination. The DNA of the CDR3 is TGTGCCAGCAGCACAGGGGGACTAGAGACCCAGTACTTC. This codes for CASSTGGLETQYF.